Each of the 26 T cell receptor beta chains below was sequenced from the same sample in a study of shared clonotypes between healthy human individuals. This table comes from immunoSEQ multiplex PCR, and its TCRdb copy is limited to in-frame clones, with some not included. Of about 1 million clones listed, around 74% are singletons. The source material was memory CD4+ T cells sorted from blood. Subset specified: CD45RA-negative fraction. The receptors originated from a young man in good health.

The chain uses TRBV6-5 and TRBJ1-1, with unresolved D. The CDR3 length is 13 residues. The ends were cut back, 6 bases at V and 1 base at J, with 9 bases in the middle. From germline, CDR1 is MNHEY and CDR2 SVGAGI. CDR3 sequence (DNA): TGTGCCAGCAGAAATGCTCCGAACACTGAAGCTTTCTTT. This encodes CASRNAPNTEAFF.

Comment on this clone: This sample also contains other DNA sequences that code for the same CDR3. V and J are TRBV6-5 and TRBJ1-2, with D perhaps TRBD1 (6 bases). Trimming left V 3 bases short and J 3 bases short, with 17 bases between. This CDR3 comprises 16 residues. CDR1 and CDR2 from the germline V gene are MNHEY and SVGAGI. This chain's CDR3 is CASSYSGDRSDYGYTF. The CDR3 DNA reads TGTGCCAGCAGTTATTCCGGAGACAGGTCTGACTATGGCTACACCTTC.

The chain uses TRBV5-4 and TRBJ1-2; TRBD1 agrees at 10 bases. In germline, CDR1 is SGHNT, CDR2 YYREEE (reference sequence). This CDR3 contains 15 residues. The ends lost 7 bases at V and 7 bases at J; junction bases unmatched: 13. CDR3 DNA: TGTGCCAGCCGCCCGCCGGGACAGGGGTCGGGTGGCTACACCTTC. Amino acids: CASRPPGQGSGGYTF.

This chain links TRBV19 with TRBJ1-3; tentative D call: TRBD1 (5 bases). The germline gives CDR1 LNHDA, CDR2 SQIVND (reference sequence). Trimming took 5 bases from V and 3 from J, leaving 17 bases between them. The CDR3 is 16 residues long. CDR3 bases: TGTGCCAGTAGTGCCCGACAGTCTTTGTTTGGAAACACCATATATTTT. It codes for CASSARQSLFGNTIYF. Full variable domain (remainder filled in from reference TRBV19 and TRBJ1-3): DGGITQSPKYLFRKEGQNVTLSCEQNLNHDAMYWYRQDPGQGLRLIYYSQIVNDFQKGDIAEGYSVSREKKESFPLTVTSAQKNPTAFYLCASSARQSLFGNTIYFGEGSWLTVV.

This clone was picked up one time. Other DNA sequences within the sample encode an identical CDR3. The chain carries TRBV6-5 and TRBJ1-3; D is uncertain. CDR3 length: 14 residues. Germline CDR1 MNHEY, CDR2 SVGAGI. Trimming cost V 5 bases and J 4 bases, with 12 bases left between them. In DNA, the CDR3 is TGTGCCAGCAGTAGCCGAACAGCCGGAAACACCATATATTTT. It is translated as CASSSRTAGNTIYF.

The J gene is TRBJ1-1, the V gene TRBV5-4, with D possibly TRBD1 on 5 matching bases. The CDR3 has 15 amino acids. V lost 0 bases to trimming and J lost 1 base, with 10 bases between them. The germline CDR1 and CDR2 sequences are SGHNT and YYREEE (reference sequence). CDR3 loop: CASSLDGGGNTEAFF. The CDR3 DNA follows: TGTGCCAGCAGCTTGGACGGTGGGGGGAACACTGAAGCTTTCTTT.

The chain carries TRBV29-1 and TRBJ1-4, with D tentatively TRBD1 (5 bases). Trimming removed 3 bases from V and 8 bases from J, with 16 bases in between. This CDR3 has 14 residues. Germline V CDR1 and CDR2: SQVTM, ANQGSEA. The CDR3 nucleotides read TGCAGCGTTGATTGGTCAGGGAGAGGCGAAAAACTGTTTTTT. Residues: CSVDWSGRGEKLFF.

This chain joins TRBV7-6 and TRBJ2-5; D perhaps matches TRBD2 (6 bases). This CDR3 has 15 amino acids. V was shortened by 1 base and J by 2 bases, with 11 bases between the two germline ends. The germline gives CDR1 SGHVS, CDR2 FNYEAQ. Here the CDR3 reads CASSLGSSAQETQYF. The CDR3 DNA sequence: TGTGCCAGCAGCTTAGGGTCTAGCGCGCAAGAGACCCAGTACTTC.

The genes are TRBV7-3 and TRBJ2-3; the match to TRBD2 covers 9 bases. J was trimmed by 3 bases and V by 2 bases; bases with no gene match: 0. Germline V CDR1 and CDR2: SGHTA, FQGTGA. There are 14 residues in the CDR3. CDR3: CASSLGLATDTQYF. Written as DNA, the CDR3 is TGTGCCAGCAGCTTAGGACTAGCGACAGATACGCAGTATTTT.

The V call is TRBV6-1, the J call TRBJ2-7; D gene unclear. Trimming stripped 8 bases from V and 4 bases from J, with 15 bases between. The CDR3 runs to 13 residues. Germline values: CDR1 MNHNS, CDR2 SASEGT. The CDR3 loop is CASGLRRLYEQYF. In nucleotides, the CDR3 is TGTGCCAGCGGCCTGCGGAGATTATACGAGCAGTACTTC.

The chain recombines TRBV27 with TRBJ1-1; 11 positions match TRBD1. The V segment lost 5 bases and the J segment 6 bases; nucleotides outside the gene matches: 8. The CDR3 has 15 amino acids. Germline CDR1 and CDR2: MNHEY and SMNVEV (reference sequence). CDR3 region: CASSIRDRGVSEAFF. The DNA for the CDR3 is TGTGCCAGCAGTATCCGGGACAGGGGGGTATCTGAAGCTTTCTTT.

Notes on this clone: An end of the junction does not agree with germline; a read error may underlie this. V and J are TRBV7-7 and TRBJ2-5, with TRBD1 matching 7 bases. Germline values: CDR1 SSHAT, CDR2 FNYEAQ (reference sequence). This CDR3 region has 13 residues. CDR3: CASSPDRVETQYF. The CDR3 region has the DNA TGTGCTAGCAGCCCCGACAGGGTGGAGACCCAGTACTTC.

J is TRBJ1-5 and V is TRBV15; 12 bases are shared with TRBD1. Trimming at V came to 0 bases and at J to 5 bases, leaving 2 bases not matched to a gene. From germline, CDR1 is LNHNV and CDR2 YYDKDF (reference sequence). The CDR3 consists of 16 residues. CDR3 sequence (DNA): TGTGCCACCAGCAGAGACCGGGACAGGGGGCATCAGCCCCAGCATTTT. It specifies CATSRDRDRGHQPQHF.

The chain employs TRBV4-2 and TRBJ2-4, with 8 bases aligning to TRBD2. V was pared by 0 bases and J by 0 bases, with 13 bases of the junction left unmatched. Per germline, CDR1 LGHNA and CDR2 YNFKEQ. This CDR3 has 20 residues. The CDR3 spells CASSQDPVAGYLVAKNIQYF. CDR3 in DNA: TGTGCCAGCAGCCAAGATCCGGTAGCGGGGTACCTGGTAGCCAAAAACATTCAGTACTTC.

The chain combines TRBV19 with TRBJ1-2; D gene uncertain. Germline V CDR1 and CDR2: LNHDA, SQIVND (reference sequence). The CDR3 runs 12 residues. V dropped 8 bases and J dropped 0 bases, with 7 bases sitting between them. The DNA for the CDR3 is TGTGCCAGTGTGACCGCTAACTATGGCTACACCTTC. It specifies CASVTANYGYTF.

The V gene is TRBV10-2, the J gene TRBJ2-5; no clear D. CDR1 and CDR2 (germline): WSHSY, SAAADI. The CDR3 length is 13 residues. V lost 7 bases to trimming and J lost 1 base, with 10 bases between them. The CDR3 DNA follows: TGCGCCAGCAAATCTAGGGTCCAAGAGACCCAGTACTTC. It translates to CASKSRVQETQYF.

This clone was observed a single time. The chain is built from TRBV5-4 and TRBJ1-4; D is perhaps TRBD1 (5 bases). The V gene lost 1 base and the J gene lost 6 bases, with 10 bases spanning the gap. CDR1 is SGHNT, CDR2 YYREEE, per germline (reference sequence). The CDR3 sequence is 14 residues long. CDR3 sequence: CASSLWGGDEKLFF. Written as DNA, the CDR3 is TGTGCCAGCAGCTTGTGGGGCGGGGATGAAAAACTGTTTTTT. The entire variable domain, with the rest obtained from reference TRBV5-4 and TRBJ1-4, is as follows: ETGVTQSPTHLIKTRGQQVTLRCSSQSGHNTVSWYQQALGQGPQFIFQYYREEENGRGNFPPRFSGLQFPNYSSELNVNALELDDSALYLCASSLWGGDEKLFFGSGTQLSVL.

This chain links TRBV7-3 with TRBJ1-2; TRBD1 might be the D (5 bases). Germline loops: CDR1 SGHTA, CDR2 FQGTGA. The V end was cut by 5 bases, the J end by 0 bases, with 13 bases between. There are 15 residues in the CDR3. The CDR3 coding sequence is TGTGCCAGCAGCCCCCAGAGGGGCGCTAACTATGGCTACACCTTC. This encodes CASSPQRGANYGYTF.

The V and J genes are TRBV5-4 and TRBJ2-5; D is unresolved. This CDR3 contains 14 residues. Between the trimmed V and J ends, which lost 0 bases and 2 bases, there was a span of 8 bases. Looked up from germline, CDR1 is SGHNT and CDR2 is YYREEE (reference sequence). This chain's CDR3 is CASSLDWRQETQYF. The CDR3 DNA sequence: TGTGCCAGCAGCTTGGACTGGAGACAAGAGACCCAGTACTTC.

Here the CDR3 DNA reads TGTGCCAGCAGCCCAGACCCGGGGGCCTACGAGCAGTACTTC. Its translation is CASSPDPGAYEQYF. The chain couples TRBV7-9 to TRBJ2-7, with D maybe TRBD2 (6 bases). Per the germline V gene, CDR1 is SEHNR and CDR2 is FQNEAQ (reference sequence). With 5 bases removed from V and 2 bases from J, the gap between germline ends came to 13 bases. The CDR3 is 14 amino acids.

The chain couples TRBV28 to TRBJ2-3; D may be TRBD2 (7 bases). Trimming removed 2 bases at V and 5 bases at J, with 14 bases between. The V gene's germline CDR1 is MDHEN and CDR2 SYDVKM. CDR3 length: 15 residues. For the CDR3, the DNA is TGTGCCAGCAGTTTACGGGGGGCGTTGGGAGATACGCAGTATTTT. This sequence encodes CASSLRGALGDTQYF.

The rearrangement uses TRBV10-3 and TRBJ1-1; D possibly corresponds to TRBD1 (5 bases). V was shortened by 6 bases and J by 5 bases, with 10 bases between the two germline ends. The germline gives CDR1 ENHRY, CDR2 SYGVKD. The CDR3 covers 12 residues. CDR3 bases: TGTGCCATCAGCGCAGGGTTAACTGAAGCTTTCTTT. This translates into CAISAGLTEAFF.

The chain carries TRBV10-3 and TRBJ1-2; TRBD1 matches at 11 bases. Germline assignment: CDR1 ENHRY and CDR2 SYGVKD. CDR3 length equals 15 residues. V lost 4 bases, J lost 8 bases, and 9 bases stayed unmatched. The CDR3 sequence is CAISAPGQGADGYTF. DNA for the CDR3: TGTGCCATCAGTGCCCCTGGACAGGGGGCAGACGGCTACACCTTC.

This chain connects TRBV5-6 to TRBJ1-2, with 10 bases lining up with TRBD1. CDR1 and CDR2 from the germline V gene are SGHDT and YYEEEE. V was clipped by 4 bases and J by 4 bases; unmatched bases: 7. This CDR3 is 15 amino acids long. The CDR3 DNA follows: TGTGCCAGCAGCCCGGACAGGGGGTACCTCTATGGCTACACCTTC. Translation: CASSPDRGYLYGYTF.

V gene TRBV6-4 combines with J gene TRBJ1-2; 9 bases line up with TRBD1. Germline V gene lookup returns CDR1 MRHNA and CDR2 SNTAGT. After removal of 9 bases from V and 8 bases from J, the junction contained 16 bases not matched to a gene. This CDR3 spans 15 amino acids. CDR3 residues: CARRTGAPRGRGYTF. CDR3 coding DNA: TGTGCCAGACGGACAGGGGCCCCTCGGGGTAGGGGCTACACCTTC.

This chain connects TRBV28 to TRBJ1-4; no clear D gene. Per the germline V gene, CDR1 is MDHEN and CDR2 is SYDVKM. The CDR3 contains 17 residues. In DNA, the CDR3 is TGTGCGACCGGGTCACCCCTCATTCTAGGAGCTAATGAAAAACTGTTTTTT. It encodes CATGSPLILGANEKLFF.